These 17 T cell receptor beta chains came from one sample sequenced in a study of blood T cell repertoires in COVID-19. The repertoire was sequenced with immunoSEQ multiplex PCR; TCRdb's copy has only in-frame clones and lacks some. The sample shows 65,000 to 70,000 clones, about 86% of them seen only once. Sequencing was carried out using peripheral blood. These receptors were obtained from a woman aged 55 to 70 with acute or convalescent COVID-19.

This clone showed up just once. The rearrangement joins TRBV6-6 to TRBJ1-2, with D unresolved. The V gene's germline CDR1 is MNHNY and CDR2 SVGAGI (reference sequence). Trimming cost V 5 bases and J 4 bases, with 8 bases left between them. CDR3 length equals 12 residues. Written as DNA, the CDR3 is TGTGCCAGCAGTGCGGCGGTCTATGGCTACACCTTC. It specifies CASSAAVYGYTF.

This sequence joins TRBV7-2 and TRBJ1-1; D remains unclear. The ends were cut back, 11 bases at V and 4 bases at J, with 17 bases in the middle. Germline CDR1 and CDR2: SGHTA and FQGNSA. This CDR3 region has 13 residues. The CDR3 DNA is TGTGCCGGCCGTGCGGCAGGAGGCACTGAAGCTTTCTTT. Residues: CAGRAAGGTEAFF.

The rearrangement links TRBV6-5 to TRBJ1-1, with D tentatively TRBD1 (6 bases). Germline values: CDR1 MNHEY, CDR2 SVGAGI. The CDR3 length is 14 residues. V was pared by 8 bases and J by 0 bases, with 13 bases between. The CDR3 is CASGGATLNTEAFF. In nucleotides, the CDR3 is TGTGCCAGCGGGGGGGCGACACTGAACACTGAAGCTTTCTTT.

The gene calls are TRBV19 and TRBJ1-1; no clear D gene. V was cut by 3 bases and J by 6 bases, with 11 bases left in between. The CDR3 covers 13 residues. Germline V gene sequence: CDR1 LNHDA, CDR2 SQIVND (reference sequence). The CDR3: CASSILNIPEAFF. CDR3 nucleotide sequence: TGTGCCAGTAGTATCCTGAACATCCCTGAAGCTTTCTTT.

This clone was counted a single time. The chain has TRBV6-6 and TRBJ2-2; 8 nucleotides agree with TRBD2. Germline lookup yields CDR1 MNHNY and CDR2 SVGAGI (reference sequence). V lost 5 bases and J lost 0; bases outside the gene matches: 11. The CDR3 extends over 18 amino acids. CDR3 DNA: TGTGCCAGCAGTCCGGAACTAGCGGAAATCGCGAACACCGGGGAGCTGTTTTTT. Amino acids: CASSPELAEIANTGELFF.

The V and J genes are TRBV14 and TRBJ2-5; 7 bases fit TRBD2. Germline loops: CDR1 SGHDN, CDR2 FVKESK. The V and J ends lost 1 base and 0 bases, in that order; junction bases with no gene match: 5. The CDR3 length is 16 residues. CDR3 sequence: CASSQGLLAYQETQYF. DNA for the CDR3: TGTGCCAGCAGCCAAGGTTTACTAGCGTACCAAGAGACCCAGTACTTC.

V usage is TRBV27 and J usage is TRBJ1-1, with D unclear. Germline values: CDR1 MNHEY, CDR2 SMNVEV (reference sequence). This CDR3 is 13 amino acids long. Trimming removed 0 bases from V and 6 bases from J, with 8 bases in between. The CDR3 DNA reads as TGTGCCAGCAGTTTATCATCGGGTCCTGAAGCTTTCTTT. Encoded protein: CASSLSSGPEAFF.

This chain connects TRBV6-2 or TRBV6-3 to TRBJ2-2, with TRBD1 matching 9 bases. Germline V gene sequence: CDR1 MNHEY, CDR2 SVGEGT. This CDR3 is 18 amino acids long. V trimming: 2 bases; J trimming: 4 bases; junction bases outside the gene matches: 11. The CDR3 sequence: CASSYGGSGTGITGELFF. CDR3 nucleotide sequence: TGTGCCAGCAGTTACGGCGGGTCCGGGACAGGGATCACCGGGGAGCTGTTTTTT.

The chain joins TRBV29-1 to TRBJ2-7, with 7 bases fitting TRBD2. V trimming: 0 bases; J trimming: 4 bases; junction bases outside the gene matches: 0. The CDR3 runs 12 residues. Germline lookup yields CDR1 SQVTM and CDR2 ANQGSEA. The CDR3 nucleotides read TGCAGCGTTGAAGAGGGAGGGTACGAGCAGTACTTC. Translating gives CSVEEGGYEQYF.

The chain recombines TRBV18 with TRBJ1-3; D gene uncertain. V lost 6 bases and J lost 0, with 9 bases in between. CDR1 is KGHSH and CDR2 is LQKENI in the germline V gene. The CDR3 length is 14 residues. CDR3: CASSPRASGNTIYF. In DNA form, the CDR3 reads TGTGCCAGCTCCCCGAGAGCCTCTGGAAACACCATATATTTT.

V is TRBV6-5 and J is TRBJ1-2; 7 bases map to TRBD1. CDR3 size: 15 residues. From germline, CDR1 is MNHEY and CDR2 SVGAGI. Trimming took 6 bases from V and 4 from J; bases not matched to a gene: 11. For the CDR3, the DNA is TGTGCCAGCAGCGGATTAACAGGGGCCGGCTATGGCTACACCTTC. Translated, it gives CASSGLTGAGYGYTF.

The chain joins TRBV5-6 to TRBJ1-2; maybe TRBD1 (5 bases). The CDR3 contains 13 residues. The ends were cut back, 0 bases at V and 10 bases at J, with 13 bases in the middle. Germline CDR1 and CDR2: SGHDT and YYEEEE. Written as DNA, the CDR3 is TGTGCCAGCAGCTTGGCAGGGTGGGTTGTCTACACCTTC. Protein sequence: CASSLAGWVVYTF.

The chain links TRBV6-4 to TRBJ2-7; 9 bases line up with TRBD2. Germline V gene lookup returns CDR1 MRHNA and CDR2 SNTAGT. This CDR3 contains 15 residues. J lost 6 bases, V lost 0 bases, and 6 bases had no gene match. CDR3 in DNA: TGTGCCAGCAGTGACTCGAGTCTAGCGGGGTTCGAGCAGTACTTC. Its protein product is CASSDSSLAGFEQYF.

The J gene is TRBJ1-2, the V gene TRBV14; TRBD1 matches 8 bases. The ends lost 1 base at V and 8 bases at J; junction bases unmatched: 15. In germline, CDR1 is SGHDN, CDR2 FVKESK. The CDR3 covers 17 residues. In nucleotides, the CDR3 is TGTGCCAGCAGCCAAGTGGTTGGGTTCACGACAGGGGAAGGCTACACCTTC. Translated: CASSQVVGFTTGEGYTF.

CDR3 sequence reads: CASSLAVQGYGYTF. The CDR3 nucleotides read TGCGCCAGCAGCTTGGCCGTACAGGGCTATGGCTACACCTTC. The chain recombines TRBV5-1 with TRBJ1-2; D perhaps matches TRBD1 (6 bases). The V and J ends lost 0 bases and 4 bases respectively, with 10 bases between them. This CDR3 is 14 amino acids long. Germline CDR1 and CDR2: SGHRS and YFSETQ.

V and J are TRBV4-1 and TRBJ2-6; 10 nucleotides match TRBD1. CDR1 MGHRA and CDR2 YSYEKL come from the germline V gene. The CDR3 length is 21 residues. The ends lost 4 bases at V and 0 bases at J; junction bases unmatched: 15. The CDR3 sequence: CASSPRPGQGILPSGANVLTF. The CDR3 region has the DNA TGCGCCAGCAGCCCCCGACCGGGACAGGGGATTTTACCCTCTGGGGCCAACGTCCTGACTTTC.

This sequence joins TRBV11-2 and TRBJ2-1; D uncertain. V was trimmed by 0 bases and J by 2 bases, leaving 8 bases between them. This CDR3 comprises 15 residues. CDR1 and CDR2 (germline): SGHAT, FQNNGV. The CDR3 sequence is CASSLERQAYNEQFF. The CDR3 coding sequence is TGTGCCAGCAGCTTAGAACGACAAGCCTACAATGAGCAGTTCTTC.